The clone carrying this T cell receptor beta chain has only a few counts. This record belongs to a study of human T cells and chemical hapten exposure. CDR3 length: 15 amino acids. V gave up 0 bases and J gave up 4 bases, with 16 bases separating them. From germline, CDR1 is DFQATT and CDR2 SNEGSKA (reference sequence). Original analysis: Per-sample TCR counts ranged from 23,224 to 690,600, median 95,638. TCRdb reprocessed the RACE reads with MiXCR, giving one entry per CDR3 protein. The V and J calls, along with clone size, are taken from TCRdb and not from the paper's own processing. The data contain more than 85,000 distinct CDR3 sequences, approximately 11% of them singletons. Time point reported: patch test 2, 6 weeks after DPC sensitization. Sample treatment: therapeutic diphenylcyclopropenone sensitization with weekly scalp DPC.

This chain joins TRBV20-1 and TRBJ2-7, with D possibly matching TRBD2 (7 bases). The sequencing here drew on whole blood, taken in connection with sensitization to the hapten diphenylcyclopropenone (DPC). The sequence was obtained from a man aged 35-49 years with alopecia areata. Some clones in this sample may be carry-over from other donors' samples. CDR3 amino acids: CSARDARGRGYEQYF. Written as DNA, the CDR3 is TGCAGTGCTAGAGACGCCCGGGGGAGGGGGTACGAGCAGTACTTC.